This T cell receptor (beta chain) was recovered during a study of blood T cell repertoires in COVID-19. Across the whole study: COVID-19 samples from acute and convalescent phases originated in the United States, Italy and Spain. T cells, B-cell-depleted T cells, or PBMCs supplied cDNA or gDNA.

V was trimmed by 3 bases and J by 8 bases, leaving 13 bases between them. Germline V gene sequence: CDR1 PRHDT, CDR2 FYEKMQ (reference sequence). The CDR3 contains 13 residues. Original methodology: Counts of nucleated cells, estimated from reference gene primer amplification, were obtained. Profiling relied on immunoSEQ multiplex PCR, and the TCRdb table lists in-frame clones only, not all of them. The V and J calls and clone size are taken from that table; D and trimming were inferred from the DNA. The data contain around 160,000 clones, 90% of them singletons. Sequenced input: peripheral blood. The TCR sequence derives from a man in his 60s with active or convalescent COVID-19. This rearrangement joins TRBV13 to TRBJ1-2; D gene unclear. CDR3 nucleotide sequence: TGTGCCAGCAGCTTGGTCAATGCAGTGGGCTACACCTTC. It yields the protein CASSLVNAVGYTF. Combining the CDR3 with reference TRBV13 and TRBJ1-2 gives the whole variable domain AAGVIQSPRHLIKEKRETATLKCYPIPRHDTVYWYQQGPGQDPQFLISFYEKMQSDKGSIPDRFSAQQFSDYHSELNMSSLELGDSALYFCASSLVNAVGYTFGSGTRLTVV.